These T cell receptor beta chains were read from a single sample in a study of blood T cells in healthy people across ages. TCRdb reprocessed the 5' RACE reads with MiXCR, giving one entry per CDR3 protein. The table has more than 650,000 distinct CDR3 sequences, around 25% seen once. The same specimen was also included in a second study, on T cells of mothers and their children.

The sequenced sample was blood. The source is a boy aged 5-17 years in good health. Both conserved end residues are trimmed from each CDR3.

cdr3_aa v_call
ASSSRALIPNTGELF TRBV28
ASSVGGGTDGYEQY TRBV9
ASSYSTGDEQF TRBV6-5
SATGARESPDSYEQY TRBV20-1
ASSELLAGAPREETQY TRBV6-1
ASSLTGTGSPLH TRBV2
ASSQREKRNGYGYT TRBV4-1
ASHQNAGPPDEQY TRBV2
SARVAGGLYEQY TRBV20-1
ASSLPASGGSYEQY TRBV12-3/TRBV12-4
ASSLGGRTQY TRBV11-2
ASSFGGQGRETQY TRBV12-3/TRBV12-4
ASGLYLTGTGIAF TRBV12-5
ASSIISVGGELF TRBV3-1
ASSFGLRGYT TRBV12-3/TRBV12-4
ASRSTGVGNTIY TRBV6-5
ASSLNGGGMGETQY TRBV7-2
ASSSRGVGELF TRBV5-5
ASSLEAHSYEQY TRBV12-3/TRBV12-4
ASRGSRGADTQY TRBV6-5
SALGLAGGRTYEQY TRBV20-1